This T cell receptor beta chain stems from a study of T cells in Graves' hyperthyroidism and ophthalmopathy. Looking at the study overall: At the time of initial diagnosis and before any treatment, peripheral blood was collected. Study findings and constraints: Most expanded thyroid clonotypes above 0.001 also appeared in blood. Prediction of ophthalmopathy progression came a median approximately 6.6 months pre-onset.

As to this clonotype: Its matching antigen is unknown.

It was RNA transcripts that yielded the amplified TCR beta CDR3 regions. A first-round RT-PCR of the TCR CDR3 used the HTBI primer set. TCRdb reanalysed the multiplex PCR reads using MiXCR and keeps one entry per CDR3 protein. Of approximately 200,000 distinct CDR3 sequences listed, about 16% are singletons. Germline V gene lookup returns CDR1 DFQATT and CDR2 SNEGSKA (reference sequence). With V trimmed by 0 bases and J by 6 bases, 5 bases remained unmatched. This CDR3 has 14 amino acids. This receptor was taken from a man between 40 and 49 years old with Graves' hyperthyroidism. This chain joins TRBV20-1 and TRBJ1-5; 7 bases line up with TRBD1. Sample: blood. Here the CDR3 reads CSARDNRGSQPQHF. Here the CDR3 DNA reads TGCAGTGCTAGAGATAACAGGGGAAGTCAGCCCCAGCATTTT.